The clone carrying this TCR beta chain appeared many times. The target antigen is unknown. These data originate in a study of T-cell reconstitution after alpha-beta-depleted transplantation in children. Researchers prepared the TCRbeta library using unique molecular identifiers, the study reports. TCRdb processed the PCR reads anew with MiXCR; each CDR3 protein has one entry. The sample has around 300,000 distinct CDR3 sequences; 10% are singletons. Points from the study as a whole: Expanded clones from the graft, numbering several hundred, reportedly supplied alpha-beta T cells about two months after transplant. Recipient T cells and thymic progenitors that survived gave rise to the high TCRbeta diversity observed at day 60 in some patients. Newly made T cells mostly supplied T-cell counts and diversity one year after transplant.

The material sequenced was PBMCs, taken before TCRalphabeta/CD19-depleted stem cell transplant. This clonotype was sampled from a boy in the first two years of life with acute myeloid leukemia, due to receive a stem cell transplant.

The chain's CDR3 is CAISRGGSYNEQFF. The CDR3 DNA reads as TGTGCCATCAGCCGGGGGGGGTCCTACAATGAGCAGTTCTTC. J is TRBJ2-1 and V is TRBV10-3; 8 nucleotides line up with TRBD2. CDR1 ENHRY and CDR2 SYGVKD come from the germline V gene. The trim removed 6 bases at V and 1 base at J, leaving 2 bases unmatched. CDR3 size: 14 residues.